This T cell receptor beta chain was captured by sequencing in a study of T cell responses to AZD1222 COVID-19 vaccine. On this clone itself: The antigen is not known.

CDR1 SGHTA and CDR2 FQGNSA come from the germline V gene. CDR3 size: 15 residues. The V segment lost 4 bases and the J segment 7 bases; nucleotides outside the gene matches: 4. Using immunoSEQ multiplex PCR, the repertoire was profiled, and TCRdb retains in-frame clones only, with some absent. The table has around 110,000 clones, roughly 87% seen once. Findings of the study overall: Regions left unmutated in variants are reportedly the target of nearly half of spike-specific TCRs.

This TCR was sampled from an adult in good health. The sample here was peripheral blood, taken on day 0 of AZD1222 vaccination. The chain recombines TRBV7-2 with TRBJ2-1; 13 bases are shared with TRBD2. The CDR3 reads CASSSTSGGWNEQFF. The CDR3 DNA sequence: TGTGCCAGCAGCTCGACTAGCGGGGGGTGGAATGAGCAGTTCTTC.